Shown below are 9 T cell receptor beta chains from a single sample sequenced in a study of T cells in Graves' hyperthyroidism and ophthalmopathy. Amplification of TCR beta CDR3 regions was performed using RNA transcripts as template. First-round RT-PCR with HTBI primers amplified the TCR CDR3 region. One entry per CDR3 protein, called by TCRdb with MiXCR from the multiplex PCR reads. Among about 600,000 distinct CDR3 sequences listed, more than 15% were seen once. Sequencing was done on a sample of blood. Source of these receptors: a woman aged 40 to 50 with Graves' ophthalmopathy.

V is TRBV5-1 and J is TRBJ2-5; the D gene is possibly TRBD1 (6 bases). The CDR3 length is 15 residues. The germline CDR1 and CDR2 sequences are SGHRS and YFSETQ. Trimming took off 0 bases at V and 2 bases at J, with 11 bases between the two ends. The CDR3 loop is CASSLGTVTQETQYF. The CDR3 DNA sequence: TGCGCCAGCAGCTTGGGGACAGTCACTCAAGAGACCCAGTACTTC.

This chain links TRBV20-1 with TRBJ2-2, with TRBD2 identical over 8 bases. The CDR3 sequence is 14 residues long. The V gene end was trimmed by 3 bases and the J gene end by 3 bases; junction bases not matched to a gene: 3. Germline lookup yields CDR1 DFQATT and CDR2 SNEGSKA (reference sequence). The CDR3 is CSARFGGDTGELFF. CDR3 DNA sequence: TGCAGTGCTAGGTTCGGGGGGGACACCGGGGAGCTGTTTTTT.

This clonotype was observed many times. The genes are TRBV2 and TRBJ1-1; possibly TRBD1 for D (5 bases). The CDR3 runs 13 residues. The V gene lost 5 bases and the J gene lost 1 base, with 8 bases spanning the gap. The germline V gene encodes CDR1 SNHLY and CDR2 FYNNEI. The CDR3 bases are TGTGCCAGCAGTCAAGGGGCGAACACTGAAGCTTTCTTT. Its protein product is CASSQGANTEAFF.

This clonotype appeared many times. The chain has TRBV2 and TRBJ2-3; 7 bases agree with TRBD1. V dropped 7 bases and J dropped 0; count of bases not matched to a gene: 4. Germline CDR1 SNHLY, CDR2 FYNNEI. This CDR3 contains 14 residues. The CDR3 DNA reads as TGTGCCAGCACGGGACAGAGAAGCACAGATACGCAGTATTTT. This encodes CASTGQRSTDTQYF.

This chain links TRBV29-1 with TRBJ2-7, with 10 bases aligning to TRBD2. The CDR3 runs to 15 residues. The germline gives CDR1 SQVTM, CDR2 ANQGSEA. V was clipped by 2 bases and J by 6 bases; unmatched bases: 10. DNA for the CDR3: TGCAGCGTTGAATCTCCCCTAGCGGGAGTAGGCGAGCAGTACTTC. This translates into CSVESPLAGVGEQYF.

This clonotype occurred many times. The gene calls are TRBV5-1 and TRBJ2-2; 7 bases line up with TRBD2. This CDR3 has 15 residues. V trimming: 4 bases; J trimming: 6 bases; junction bases outside the gene matches: 9. Germline loops: CDR1 SGHRS, CDR2 YFSETQ. The CDR3 DNA follows: TGCGCCAGCAGCGCCACCGGGAGGCGGGCCGGGGAGCTGTTTTTT. Translating it yields CASSATGRRAGELFF.

This clonotype was seen repeatedly, ten times or more. The chain links TRBV6-1 to TRBJ2-2; D possibly corresponds to TRBD1 (6 bases). CDR1 MNHNS and CDR2 SASEGT come from the germline V gene. The CDR3 totals 16 residues. Trimming shortened V by 2 bases and J by 6 bases, and 16 bases separated the two germline ends. The CDR3 here is CASSEKGVGRSGELFF. In DNA form, the CDR3 reads TGTGCCAGCAGTGAAAAGGGGGTCGGAAGGTCCGGGGAGCTGTTTTTT.

This clonotype was recorded at least ten times. V gene TRBV18 combines with J gene TRBJ2-5; 9 bases line up with TRBD1. Germline V gives CDR1 KGHSH, CDR2 LQKENI. CDR3 length: 14 amino acids. V shed 3 bases, J shed 5 bases, and the junction held 4 bases outside the gene matches. The DNA for the CDR3 is TGTGCCAGCTCACCCGGGACAGGGAAGGAGACCCAGTACTTC. This gives the protein CASSPGTGKETQYF.

This clonotype was seen a handful of times. This rearrangement joins TRBV20-1 to TRBJ2-7; D not resolved. V lost 5 bases and J lost 4, with 18 bases in between. The CDR3 loop spans 14 amino acids. Germline V gene lookup returns CDR1 DFQATT and CDR2 SNEGSKA (reference sequence). This CDR3 is CSAPGSPTPYEQYF. The CDR3 DNA follows: TGCAGTGCTCCCGGGTCCCCAACACCGTACGAGCAGTACTTC.